The 20 T cell receptor beta chains below were found in one sample sequenced in a study of blood T cell repertoires in COVID-19. Assay used: immunoSEQ multiplex PCR; TCRdb lists only in-frame clones, some missing. The sample records a few hundred thousand clones, 85% to 90% being singletons. The sample was PBMCs or T cells enriched from blood (not recorded which). The source is a woman aged 30 to 39 who had recovered from COVID-19.

The chain couples TRBV28 to TRBJ2-7; 8 bases fit TRBD1. This CDR3 region has 13 residues. Per the germline V gene, CDR1 is MDHEN and CDR2 is SYDVKM. With V trimmed by 5 bases and J by 5 bases, 5 bases remained unmatched. CDR3 sequence: CASSVTGVHEQYF. In DNA form, the CDR3 reads TGTGCCAGCAGTGTGACAGGGGTTCACGAGCAGTACTTC.

This clone appeared a few times. The V gene is TRBV28, the J gene TRBJ1-6; 11 bases align to TRBD1. This CDR3 region has 15 residues. V was clipped by 5 bases and J by 10 bases; unmatched bases: 7. The germline gives CDR1 MDHEN, CDR2 SYDVKM. CDR3 in amino acids: CASSRGTGGQSPLHF. The CDR3 nucleotides read TGTGCCAGCAGTCGAGGGACAGGGGGACAGTCACCCCTCCACTTT.

CDR3 sequence reads: CASTPLLTDTQYF. The DNA for the CDR3 is TGCGCCAGCACCCCTCTCCTCACAGATACGCAGTATTTT. This rearrangement joins TRBV5-1 to TRBJ2-3; no firm D call. Germline CDR1 reads SGHRS; CDR2 reads YFSETQ. Trimming took off 6 bases at V and 2 bases at J, with 10 bases between the two ends. The CDR3 extends over 13 amino acids.

In its sample, this clone was seen a few times. The chain links TRBV5-4 to TRBJ1-4; D is possibly TRBD1 (5 bases). This CDR3 region has 14 residues. The V gene's germline CDR1 is SGHNT and CDR2 YYREEE (reference sequence). Deletions cut 0 bases from V and 7 bases from J, with 10 bases between. The CDR3 nucleotides read TGTGCCAGCAGCTTGGCAGGGAATGGTGAAAAACTGTTTTTT. Translating gives CASSLAGNGEKLFF.

The chain has TRBV10-3 and TRBJ2-7, with D uncertain. V shed 2 bases and J shed 0 bases, with 5 bases lying between them. This CDR3 region has 13 residues. The V gene's germline CDR1 is ENHRY and CDR2 SYGVKD. The CDR3 bases are TGTGCCATCAGTGAGGTCTTCTCCTACGAGCAGTACTTC. It translates to CAISEVFSYEQYF.

The chain carries TRBV28 and TRBJ2-1; perhaps TRBD2 as D (5 bases). With 6 bases removed from V and 6 bases from J, the gap between germline ends came to 12 bases. The CDR3 loop spans 13 amino acids. Germline V gene lookup returns CDR1 MDHEN and CDR2 SYDVKM. CDR3 sequence: CASRPTRSNEQFF. The CDR3 DNA is TGTGCCAGCAGGCCAACTAGATCCAATGAGCAGTTCTTC.

The V and J genes are TRBV27 and TRBJ1-6; tentative D call: TRBD1 (6 bases). CDR3 size: 19 residues. Trimming took 4 bases from V and 9 from J, leaving 28 bases between them. Germline CDR1 reads MNHEY; CDR2 reads SMNVEV (reference sequence). CDR3 DNA sequence: TGTGCCAGCAGTTCTGACATACAGGGCCCCCATATAATCGGTTCACCCCTCCACTTT. It yields the protein CASSSDIQGPHIIGSPLHF.

This chain uses TRBV3-1 (or the pseudogene TRBV3-2) with TRBJ2-5; D gene unclear. Trimming left V 1 base short and J 2 bases short, with 11 bases between. This CDR3 spans 15 amino acids. The germline CDR1 and CDR2 sequences are LGHDT and YNNKEL (reference sequence). The CDR3 sequence is CASSQGLTSQETQYF. DNA of the CDR3: TGTGCCAGCAGCCAAGGATTGACATCGCAAGAGACCCAGTACTTC.

The chain links TRBV12-3 or TRBV12-4 to TRBJ1-6; D is unclear. The ends were cut back, 7 bases at V and 9 bases at J, with 10 bases in the middle. The CDR3 is 12 residues long. The DNA for the CDR3 is TGTGCCAGCACCTTCGCGAGTTCACCCCTCCACTTT. As protein: CASTFASSPLHF.

This chain links TRBV7-2 with TRBJ1-2, with D possibly TRBD1 on 5 matching bases. Trimming cost V 5 bases and J 1 base, with 14 bases left between them. Looked up from germline, CDR1 is SGHTA and CDR2 is FQGNSA. The CDR3 loop spans 15 amino acids. The CDR3 region has the DNA TGTGCCAGCAGCCAGTGGACATGGGATAACTATGGCTACACCTTC. Translated: CASSQWTWDNYGYTF.

The CDR3 is CASSRHTRLTSYNSPLHF. The CDR3 DNA reads as TGTGCCAGCAGCCGACACACTCGCCTGACCTCCTATAATTCACCCCTCCACTTT. V and J are TRBV7-9 and TRBJ1-6; D remains ambiguous. Per germline, CDR1 SEHNR and CDR2 FQNEAQ (reference sequence). V lost 5 bases to trimming and J lost 0 bases, with 17 bases between them. The CDR3 has 18 residues. The full variable domain, completed using reference TRBV7-9 and TRBJ1-6, is DTGVSQNPRHKITKRGQNVTFRCDPISEHNRLYWYRQTLGQGPEFLTYFQNEAQLEKSRLLSDRFSAERPKGSFSTLEIQRTEQGDSAMYLCASSRHTRLTSYNSPLHFGNGTRLTVT.

V is TRBV11-2 and J is TRBJ1-2, with D possibly matching TRBD1 (6 bases). Deletions cut 8 bases from V and 0 bases from J, with 19 bases between. This CDR3 is built from 16 residues. Germline CDR1 and CDR2: SGHAT and FQNNGV. CDR3 in amino acids: CASRGPGAEANYGYTF. The CDR3 coding sequence is TGTGCCAGCCGAGGACCAGGGGCCGAAGCTAACTATGGCTACACCTTC.

This clone appeared a few times. The chain joins TRBV2 to TRBJ1-2; D is undetermined. This CDR3 has 13 residues. The V gene lost 6 bases and the J gene lost 2 bases, with 10 bases spanning the gap. Germline CDR1 is SNHLY and CDR2 is FYNNEI. CDR3 loop: CASSGDSNYGYTF. The CDR3 DNA reads TGTGCCAGCAGCGGGGATTCGAACTATGGCTACACCTTC.

The chain uses TRBV28 and TRBJ1-2; 8 bases fit TRBD1. J was trimmed by 3 bases and V by 6 bases; bases with no gene match: 12. Per the germline V gene, CDR1 is MDHEN and CDR2 is SYDVKM. The CDR3 length is 16 residues. CDR3 DNA sequence: TGTGCCAGCAGCCCACCGGGACAGGTCAGAGACTATGGCTACACCTTC. Translation: CASSPPGQVRDYGYTF.

Remarks on this clone: With a much larger clone just one base away, this may be a read error. This chain joins TRBV27 and TRBJ2-7; D is unresolved. The CDR3 loop spans 11 amino acids. Per germline, CDR1 MNHEY and CDR2 SMNVEV (reference sequence). The V and J ends lost 5 bases and 3 bases respectively, with 5 bases between them. CDR3 protein: CASSTGYEQYF. The CDR3 DNA sequence: TGTGCCAGCAGTACCGGCTACGAGCAGTACTTC.

The J gene is TRBJ1-1, the V gene TRBV4-1, with D uncertain. The CDR3 totals 15 residues. The V end was cut by 2 bases, the J end by 0 bases, with 10 bases between. The V gene's germline CDR1 is MGHRA and CDR2 YSYEKL. This chain's CDR3 is CASSQMNTVNTEAFF. In DNA form, the CDR3 reads TGCGCCAGCAGCCAAATGAACACAGTGAACACTGAAGCTTTCTTT.

The rearrangement links TRBV5-1 to TRBJ2-7; tentatively, D is TRBD2 (6 bases). The CDR3 consists of 16 residues. V lost 0 bases and J lost 0, with 13 bases in between. CDR1 and CDR2 from the germline V gene are SGHRS and YFSETQ. The CDR3 spells CASSLEPAGISYEQYF. The CDR3 bases are TGCGCCAGCAGCTTGGAGCCAGCGGGCATCTCCTACGAGCAGTACTTC.

This clone has just a few counts. The chain links TRBV5-6 to TRBJ1-3, with TRBD1 matching over 9 bases. Trimming removed 4 bases from V and 5 bases from J; junction bases left unmatched: 7. Germline lookup yields CDR1 SGHDT and CDR2 YYEEEE. The CDR3 runs 15 residues. CDR3 sequence (DNA): TGTGCCAGCAGCCCAGGACAGGGGTGGAGAAACACCATATATTTT. It translates to CASSPGQGWRNTIYF.

This chain joins TRBV18 and TRBJ1-2, with 8 bases aligning to TRBD1. The germline V gene encodes CDR1 KGHSH and CDR2 LQKENI. J gave up 3 bases and V 6 bases, and 3 bases lay outside the gene matches. CDR3 length: 13 residues. Here the CDR3 reads CASSSGQDYGYTF. The CDR3, as DNA: TGTGCCAGCTCCTCGGGACAGGACTATGGCTACACCTTC.

The chain carries TRBV5-8 and TRBJ2-5; TRBD2 matches at 15 bases. From germline, CDR1 is SGHTS and CDR2 YDEGEE. The CDR3 length is 16 residues. With 4 bases clipped from V and 5 bases from J, the junction kept 6 bases outside the gene matches. This chain's CDR3 is CASSAGTSGRRETQYF. CDR3 in DNA: TGTGCCAGCAGCGCAGGGACTAGCGGGAGGAGGGAGACCCAGTACTTC.